The following is a T cell receptor beta chain sequence with its context. The antigen is undetermined. These data come from a study of persistence of HIV-infected CD4 T cells. The stimulus was an HIV-1 Gag 15-mer peptide pool, approximately 0.93 ug/peptide/mL. Sorting of responding CD4+ T cells relied on upregulated CD40 ligand together with CD69. The immunoSEQ assay was version 4, run in survey mode. Only in-frame clones appear in the TCRdb table, and some are missing; sequencing was by immunoSEQ multiplex PCR. The data contain fewer than 15,000 clones, about 70% of them singletons. Between the trimmed V and J ends, which lost 2 bases and 8 bases, there was a span of 14 bases. Germline CDR1 reads MNHNS; CDR2 reads SASEGT. This CDR3 has 14 amino acids.

The input for sequencing was CD4+ T cells sorted from PBMCs after 18-hour stimulation, taken from a patient who received antiretroviral therapy. The V call is TRBV6-1, the J call TRBJ2-3; D gene ambiguous. The clonotype was recovered from an adult man with HIV who was CMV-seropositive. CDR3 loop: CASSERASAATQYF. In DNA form, the CDR3 reads TGTGCCAGCAGTGAAAGGGCTTCGGCAGCTACGCAGTATTTT.